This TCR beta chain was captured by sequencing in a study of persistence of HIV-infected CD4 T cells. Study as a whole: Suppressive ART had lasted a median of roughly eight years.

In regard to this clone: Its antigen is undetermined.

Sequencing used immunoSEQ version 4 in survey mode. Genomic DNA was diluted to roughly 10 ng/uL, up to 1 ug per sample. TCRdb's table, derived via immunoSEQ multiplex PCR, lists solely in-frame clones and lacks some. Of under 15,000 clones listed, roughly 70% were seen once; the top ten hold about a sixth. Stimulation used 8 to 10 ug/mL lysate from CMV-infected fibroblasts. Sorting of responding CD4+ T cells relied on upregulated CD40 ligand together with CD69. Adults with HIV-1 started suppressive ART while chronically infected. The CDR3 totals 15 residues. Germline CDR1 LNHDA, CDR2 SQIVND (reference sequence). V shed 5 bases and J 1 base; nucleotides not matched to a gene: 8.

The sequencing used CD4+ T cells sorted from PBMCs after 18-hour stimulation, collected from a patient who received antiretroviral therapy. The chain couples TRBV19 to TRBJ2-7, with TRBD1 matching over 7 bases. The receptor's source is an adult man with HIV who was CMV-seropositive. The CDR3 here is CASSVDRFGSYEQYF. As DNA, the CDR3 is TGTGCCAGTAGTGTGGACAGGTTTGGTTCCTACGAGCAGTACTTC. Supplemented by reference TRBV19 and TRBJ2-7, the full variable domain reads DGGITQSPKYLFRKEGQNVTLSCEQNLNHDAMYWYRQDPGQGLRLIYYSQIVNDFQKGDIAEGYSVSREKKESFPLTVTSAQKNPTAFYLCASSVDRFGSYEQYFGPGTRLTVT.